The clone carrying this T cell receptor beta chain was seen a few times. Antigen: not known. This specimen comes from a study of cytomegalovirus exposure and HLA in healthy donors. Findings of the study overall: In an earlier analysis, in about 530 donors, most V segments appeared productive either ~90% or ~30% of the time. Accurate prediction of HLA-A and HLA-B alleles (for most subjects) was reportedly achieved from TCR beta sequences.

Germline CDR1 reads MGHRA; CDR2 reads YSYEKL. The V end lost 0 bases, the J end lost 4 bases, and 12 bases lay between the germline ends. The CDR3 sequence is 15 residues long. PCR used 60 Vbeta primers and 13 Jbeta primers. Clones were read by immunoSEQ multiplex PCR, and TCRdb kept only the in-frame ones, dropping some. The table includes about 130,000 clones, around 8.5% detected once. The V and J genes are TRBV4-1 and TRBJ2-5; D is perhaps TRBD2 (6 bases). The specimen sequenced was PBMCs. This clonotype originated in a man aged 35-49 years in good health and CMV-seronegative. The DNA of the CDR3 is TGCGCCAGCAGCCAAGATTGGGAGGAGGGAGAGACCCAGTACTTC. Translated: CASSQDWEEGETQYF.